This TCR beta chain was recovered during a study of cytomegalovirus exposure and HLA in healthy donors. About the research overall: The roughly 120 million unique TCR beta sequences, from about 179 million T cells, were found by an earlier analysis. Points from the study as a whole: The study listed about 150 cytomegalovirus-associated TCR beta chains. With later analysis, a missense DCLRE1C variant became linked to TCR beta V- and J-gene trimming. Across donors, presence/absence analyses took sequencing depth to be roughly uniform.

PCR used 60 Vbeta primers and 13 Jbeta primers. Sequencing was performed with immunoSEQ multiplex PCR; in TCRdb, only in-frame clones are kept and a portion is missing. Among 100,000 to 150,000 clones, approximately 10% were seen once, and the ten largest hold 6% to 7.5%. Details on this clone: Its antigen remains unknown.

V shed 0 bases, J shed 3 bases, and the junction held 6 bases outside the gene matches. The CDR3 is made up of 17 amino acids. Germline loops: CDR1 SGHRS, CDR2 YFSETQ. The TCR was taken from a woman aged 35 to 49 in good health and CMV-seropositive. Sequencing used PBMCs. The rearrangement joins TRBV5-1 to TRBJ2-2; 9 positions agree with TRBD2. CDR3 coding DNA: TGCGCCAGCAGCTTGGCTGCTAGCGGGGTCTACACCGGGGAGCTGTTTTTT. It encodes CASSLAASGVYTGELFF.